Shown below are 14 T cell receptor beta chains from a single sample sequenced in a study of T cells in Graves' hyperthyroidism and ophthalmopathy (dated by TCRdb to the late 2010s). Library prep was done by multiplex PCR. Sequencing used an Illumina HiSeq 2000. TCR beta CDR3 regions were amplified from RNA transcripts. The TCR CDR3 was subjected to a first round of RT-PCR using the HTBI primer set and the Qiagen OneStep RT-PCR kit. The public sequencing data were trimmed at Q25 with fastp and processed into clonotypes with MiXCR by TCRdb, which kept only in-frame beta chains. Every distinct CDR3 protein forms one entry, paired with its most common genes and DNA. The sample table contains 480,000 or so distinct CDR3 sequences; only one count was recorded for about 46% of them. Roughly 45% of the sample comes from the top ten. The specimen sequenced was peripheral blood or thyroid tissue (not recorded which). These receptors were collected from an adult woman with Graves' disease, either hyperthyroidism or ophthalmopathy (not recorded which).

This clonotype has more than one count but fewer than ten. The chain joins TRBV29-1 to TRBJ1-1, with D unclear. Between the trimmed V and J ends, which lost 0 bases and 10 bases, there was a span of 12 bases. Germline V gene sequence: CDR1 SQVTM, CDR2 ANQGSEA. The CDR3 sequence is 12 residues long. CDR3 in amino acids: CSVEDGGPGAFF. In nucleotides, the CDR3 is TGCAGCGTTGAAGATGGAGGGCCTGGAGCTTTCTTT.

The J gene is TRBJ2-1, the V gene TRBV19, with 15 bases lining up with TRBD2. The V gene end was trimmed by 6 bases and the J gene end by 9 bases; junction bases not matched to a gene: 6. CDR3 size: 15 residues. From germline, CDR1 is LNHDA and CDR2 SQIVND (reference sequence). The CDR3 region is CASRGLAGGPGEQFF. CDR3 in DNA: TGTGCCAGTAGAGGACTAGCGGGAGGGCCAGGTGAGCAGTTCTTC. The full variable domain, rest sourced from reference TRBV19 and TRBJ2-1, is DGGITQSPKYLFRKEGQNVTLSCEQNLNHDAMYWYRQDPGQGLRLIYYSQIVNDFQKGDIAEGYSVSREKKESFPLTVTSAQKNPTAFYLCASRGLAGGPGEQFFGPGTRLTVL.

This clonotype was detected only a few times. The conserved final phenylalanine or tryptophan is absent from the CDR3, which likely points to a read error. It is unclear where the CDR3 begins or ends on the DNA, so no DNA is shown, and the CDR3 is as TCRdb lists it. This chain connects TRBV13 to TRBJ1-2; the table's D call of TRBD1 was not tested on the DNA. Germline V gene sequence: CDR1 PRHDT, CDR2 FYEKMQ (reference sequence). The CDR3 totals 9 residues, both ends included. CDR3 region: CASSWETGG.

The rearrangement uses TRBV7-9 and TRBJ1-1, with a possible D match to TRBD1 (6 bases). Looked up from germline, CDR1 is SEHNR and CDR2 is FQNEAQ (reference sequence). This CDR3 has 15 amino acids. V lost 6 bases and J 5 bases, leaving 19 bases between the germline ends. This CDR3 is CASRQVTGKGTEAFF. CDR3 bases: TGTGCCAGCAGACAAGTTACAGGGAAGGGAACTGAAGCTTTCTTT.

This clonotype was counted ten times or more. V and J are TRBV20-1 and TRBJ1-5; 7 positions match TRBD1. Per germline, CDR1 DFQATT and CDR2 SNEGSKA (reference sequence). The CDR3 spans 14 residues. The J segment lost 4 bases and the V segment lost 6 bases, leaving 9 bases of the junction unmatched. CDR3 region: CSAMTGLGNQPQHF. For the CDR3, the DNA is TGCAGTGCCATGACAGGGTTAGGGAATCAGCCCCAGCATTTT.

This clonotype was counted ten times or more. The DNA of the CDR3 is TGCGCCAGCAGCGCGATTCCGGGACAGGGACGCTATGGCTACACCTTC. It translates to CASSAIPGQGRYGYTF. The chain has TRBV5-1 and TRBJ1-2; 9 positions agree with TRBD1. CDR1 and CDR2 from the germline V gene are SGHRS and YFSETQ. CDR3 length: 16 residues. The junction had 11 bases not matched to a gene; V was cut back by 4 bases and J by 4 bases.

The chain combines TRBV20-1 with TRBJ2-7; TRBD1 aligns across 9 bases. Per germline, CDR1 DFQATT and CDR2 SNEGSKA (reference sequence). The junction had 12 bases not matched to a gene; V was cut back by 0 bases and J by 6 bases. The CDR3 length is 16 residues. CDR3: CSARDEGTGTGGEQYF. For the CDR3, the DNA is TGCAGTGCTAGAGACGAAGGGACAGGGACCGGAGGCGAGCAGTACTTC.

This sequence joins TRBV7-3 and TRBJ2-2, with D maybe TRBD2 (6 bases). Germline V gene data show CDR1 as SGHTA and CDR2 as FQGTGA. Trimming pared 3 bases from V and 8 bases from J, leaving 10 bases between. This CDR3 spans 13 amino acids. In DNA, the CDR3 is TGTGCCAGCAGCTTGAATAGCGGTGGGGAGCTGTTTTTT. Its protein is CASSLNSGGELFF.

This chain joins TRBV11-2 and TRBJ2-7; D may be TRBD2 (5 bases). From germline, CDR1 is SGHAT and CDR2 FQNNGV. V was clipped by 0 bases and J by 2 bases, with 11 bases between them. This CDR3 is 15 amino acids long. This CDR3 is CASSLDPSGPYEQYF. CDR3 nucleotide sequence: TGTGCCAGCAGCTTAGATCCGAGCGGACCCTACGAGCAGTACTTC.

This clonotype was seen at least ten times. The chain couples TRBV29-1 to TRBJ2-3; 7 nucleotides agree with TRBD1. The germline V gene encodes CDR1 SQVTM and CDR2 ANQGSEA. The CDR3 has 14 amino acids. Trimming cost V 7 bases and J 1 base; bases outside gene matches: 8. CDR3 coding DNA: TGCAGCGGAGGGTCAGGGGGTGGCACAGATACGCAGTATTTT. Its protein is CSGGSGGGTDTQYF.

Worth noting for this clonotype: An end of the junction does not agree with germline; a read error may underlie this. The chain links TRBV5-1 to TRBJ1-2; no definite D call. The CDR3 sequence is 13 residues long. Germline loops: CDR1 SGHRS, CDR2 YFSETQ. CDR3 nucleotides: TGTGCCAGCAGCTTGGTTTGGGTGAAGGGCTACACCTTC. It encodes CASSLVWVKGYTF. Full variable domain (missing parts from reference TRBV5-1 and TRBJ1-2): KAGVTQTPRYLIKTRGQQVTLSCSPISGHRSVSWYQQTPGQGLQFLFEYFSETQRNKGNFPGRFSGRQFSNSRSEMNVSTLELGDSALYLCASSLVWVKGYTFGSGTRLTVV.

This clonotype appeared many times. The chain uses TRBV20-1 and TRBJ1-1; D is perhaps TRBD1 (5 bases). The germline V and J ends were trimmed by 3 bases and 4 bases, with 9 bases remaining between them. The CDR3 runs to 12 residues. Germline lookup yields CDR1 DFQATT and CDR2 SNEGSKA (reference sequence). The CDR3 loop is CSASRGTTEAFF. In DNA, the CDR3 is TGCAGTGCTAGCCGGGGGACCACTGAAGCTTTCTTT.

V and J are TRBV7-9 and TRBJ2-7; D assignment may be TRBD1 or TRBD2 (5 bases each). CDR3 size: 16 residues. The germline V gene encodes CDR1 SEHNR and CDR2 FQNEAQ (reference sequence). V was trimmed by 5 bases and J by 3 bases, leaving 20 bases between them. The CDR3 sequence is CASSVEDPGRLYEQYF. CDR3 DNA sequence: TGTGCCAGCAGCGTTGAAGACCCAGGGAGACTCTACGAGCAGTACTTC.

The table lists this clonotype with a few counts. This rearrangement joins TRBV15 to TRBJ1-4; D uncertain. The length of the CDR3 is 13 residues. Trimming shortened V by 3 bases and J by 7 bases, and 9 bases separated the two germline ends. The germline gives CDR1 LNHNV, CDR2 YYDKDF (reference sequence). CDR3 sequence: CATSRASFEKLFF. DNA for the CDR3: TGTGCCACCAGCAGGGCCTCCTTTGAAAAACTGTTTTTT.